The T cell receptor (beta chain) under discussion was sequenced for a study of shared clonotypes between healthy human individuals. TCRdb's table, derived via immunoSEQ multiplex PCR, lists solely in-frame clones and lacks some. The sample yields around 1.1 million clones, approximately 77% seen once. The CDR3 totals 11 residues. Germline V gene lookup returns CDR1 SGHVS and CDR2 FQNEAQ. V lost 7 bases and J 2 bases, leaving 4 bases between the germline ends. The split of CD4+ cells yielded CD45RA+ naive and CD45RA-negative memory subsets. Only a few counts were recorded for this clone. A much larger clonotype is one base distant, so this may be a read error.

The sequencing input was memory CD4+ T cells from PBMCs. Subset here: CD45RA-negative fraction. The clonotype was recovered from a young man in good health. Some clones in this sample may be carry-over from other donors' samples. The rearrangement joins TRBV7-8 to TRBJ2-3; D is unresolved. CDR3 sequence: CASIDTDTQYF. As DNA, the CDR3 is TGTGCCAGCATCGACACAGATACGCAGTATTTT. Looking up the rest from reference TRBV7-8 and TRBJ2-3 gives the full variable domain: GAGVSQSPRYKVAKRGQDVALRCDPISGHVSLFWYQQALGQGPEFLTYFQNEAQLDKSGLPSDRFFAERPEGSVSTLKIQRTQQEDSAVYLCASIDTDTQYFGPGTRLTVL.